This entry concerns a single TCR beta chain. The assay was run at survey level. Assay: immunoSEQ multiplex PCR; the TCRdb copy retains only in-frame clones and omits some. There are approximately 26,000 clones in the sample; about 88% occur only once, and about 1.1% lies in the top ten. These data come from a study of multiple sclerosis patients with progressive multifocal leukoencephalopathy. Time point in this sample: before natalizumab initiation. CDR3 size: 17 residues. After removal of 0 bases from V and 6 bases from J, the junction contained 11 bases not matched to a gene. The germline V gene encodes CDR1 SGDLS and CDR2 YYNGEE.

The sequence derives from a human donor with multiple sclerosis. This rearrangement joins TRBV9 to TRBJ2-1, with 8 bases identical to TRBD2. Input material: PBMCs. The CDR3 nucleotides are TGTGCCAGCAGCGTAGATATAGCGGGGAGCGGGGGCAATGAGCAGTTCTTC. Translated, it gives CASSVDIAGSGGNEQFF.